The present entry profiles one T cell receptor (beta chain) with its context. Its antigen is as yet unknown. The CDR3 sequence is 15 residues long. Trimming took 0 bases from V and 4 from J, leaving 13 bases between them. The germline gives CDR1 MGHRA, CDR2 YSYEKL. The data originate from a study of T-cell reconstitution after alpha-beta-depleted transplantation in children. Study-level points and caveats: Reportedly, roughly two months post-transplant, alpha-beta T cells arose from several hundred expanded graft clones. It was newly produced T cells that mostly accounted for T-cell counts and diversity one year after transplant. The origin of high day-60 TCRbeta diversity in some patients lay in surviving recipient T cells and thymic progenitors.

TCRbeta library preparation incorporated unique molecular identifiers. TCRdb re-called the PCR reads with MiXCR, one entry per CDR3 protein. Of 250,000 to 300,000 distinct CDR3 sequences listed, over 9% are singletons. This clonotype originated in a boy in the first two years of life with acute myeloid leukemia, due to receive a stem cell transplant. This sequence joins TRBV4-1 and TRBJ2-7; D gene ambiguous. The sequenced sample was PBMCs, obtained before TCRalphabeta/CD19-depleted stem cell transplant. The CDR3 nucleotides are TGCGCCAGCAGCCAAGATCAGAGGAGAGCATACGAGCAGTACTTC. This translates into CASSQDQRRAYEQYF.